This is a list of T cell receptor beta chains from one sample in a study of glioma-infiltrating T cells. TCRdb itself ran the multiplex PCR reads through MiXCR, one entry per CDR3 protein. The sample contains under 200,000 distinct CDR3 sequences, roughly two fifths of which appear only once. The source material was glioma tissue, nonneoplastic brain tissue, or PBMCs (not recorded which). Source of these receptors: a human donor with low-grade glioma or glioblastoma, undergoing nonglioma brain surgery, or in good health (not recorded which). CDR3s include the opening cysteine and the closing phenylalanine or tryptophan. D genes are given only for firm matches. Size is stated for part of the rows, as once, few or many counts, or as a class when the clone is expanded.

TGTGCCAGCAGTTTAAGAATCGAGCAGTACTTC	CASSLRIEQYF	TRBV28	TRBJ2-7	-	many
TGTGCCAGCAGTCCCGGGATGACAGTCCAAGAGACCCAGTACTTC	CASSPGMTVQETQYF	TRBV28	TRBJ2-5	-	many
TGTGCCAGCGACCGGGCTAGCGGGATGGAGGATACGCAGTATTTT	CASDRASGMEDTQYF	TRBV12-3/TRBV12-4	TRBJ2-3	TRBD2	-
TGTGCCAGCCTTGCAGGGGGCGATGAAAAACTGTTTTTT	CASLAGGDEKLFF	TRBV28	TRBJ1-4	TRBD1	many
TGCAGTGCTCGGCAGCGCTACGAGCAGTACTTC	CSARQRYEQYF	TRBV20-1	TRBJ2-7	-	many
TGTGCCAGTAGTTCGGGACTAGCGGGAGGCGCAGATACGCAGTATTTT	CASSSGLAGGADTQYF	TRBV19	TRBJ2-3	TRBD2	few
TGTGCCAGCAGTGAGACAGGGTTGCAGTACGAGCGGTACTTC	CASSETGLQYERYF	TRBV25-1	TRBJ2-7	TRBD1	-
TGTGCCAGCAGTACAGGGGGTCCGGCCTACGAGCAGTACTTC	CASSTGGPAYEQYF	TRBV7-2	TRBJ2-7	TRBD1	many
TGTGCCACCGTCCGACAGGGATACAATGAGCAGTTCTTC	CATVRQGYNEQFF	TRBV3-1	TRBJ2-1	TRBD1	many
TGTGCCTGGAGTGCGCGACAGCTCTCTGGAAACACCATATATTTT	CAWSARQLSGNTIYF	TRBV30	TRBJ1-3	-	-
TGCAGTGCTAGAACAGGGAGATTGGGTGAAGCTTTCTTT	CSARTGRLGEAFF	TRBV20-1	TRBJ1-1	-	many
TGTGCCAGCTCACTCGCAGGCCAGGGGGATACGCAGTATTTT	CASSLAGQGDTQYF	TRBV18	TRBJ2-3	-	-
TGCAGTGCTACTACCGGGACAGAGAAAAGGCGACGCTACACCTTC	CSATTGTEKRRRYTF	TRBV20-1	TRBJ1-2	TRBD1	many
TGTGCCAGCAGTTTCGGCAGACAAGAGACCCAGTACTTC	CASSFGRQETQYF	TRBV12-3/TRBV12-4	TRBJ2-5	-	few
TGTGCCAGCGCCGATTGGGACAGGGTCGACGATGAGCAGTTCTTC	CASADWDRVDDEQFF	TRBV6-2/TRBV6-3	TRBJ2-1	TRBD1	-
TGTGCCAGCAATCACGACCGCAGCTCCTACGAGCAGTACTTC	CASNHDRSSYEQYF	TRBV5-6	TRBJ2-7	-	-
TGTGCCAGCAGTAAGGTAGCGGGAGATGGAAATGAGCAGTTCTTC	CASSKVAGDGNEQFF	TRBV6-1	TRBJ2-1	TRBD2	-
TGTGCCAGTAGGAAGCAGGGTGACAATCAGCCCCAGCATTTT	CASRKQGDNQPQHF	TRBV19	TRBJ1-5	-	many
TGTGCCAGCAGCCAAGATGTTCTATCGGAGACCCAGTACTTC	CASSQDVLSETQYF	TRBV3-1	TRBJ2-5	-	few
TGTGCCAGCAGTGGAACATTGACTAGCGGGATGAAGACCCAGTACTTC	CASSGTLTSGMKTQYF	TRBV2	TRBJ2-5	TRBD2	few
TGTGCCAGCAGCTCCGTCCGGACAGGGCAAGAGACCCAGTACTTC	CASSSVRTGQETQYF	TRBV5-4	TRBJ2-5	TRBD1	few
TGTGCCAGCAGTTACGGGGTTGGGGTAGTCAATGAGCAGTTCTTC	CASSYGVGVVNEQFF	TRBV6-6	TRBJ2-1	-	many
TGTGCCAGCAGTACCTGGAGTGAGCAGTTCTTC	CASSTWSEQFF	TRBV12-3/TRBV12-4	TRBJ2-1	-	-
TGTGCCAGACTACTCGGCGGACTAGCGCCGAACACAGGGGAGCTGTTTTTT	CARLLGGLAPNTGELFF	TRBV6-2/TRBV6-3	TRBJ2-2	TRBD2	once
TGTGCCAGCAGTTCTCCCCGGACTAGCGTACTTCAGCAGTTCTTC	CASSSPRTSVLQQFF	TRBV28	TRBJ2-1	TRBD2	-
TGCAGTGCTAGTCAGGGCGACGAGCAGTACTTC	CSASQGDEQYF	TRBV20-1	TRBJ2-7	-	many
TGCGCCAGCAGCCTCTCAGTTGGCAGAAACACTGAAGCTTTCTTT	CASSLSVGRNTEAFF	TRBV5-1	TRBJ1-1	-	-
TGCGCCAGCAGCCCGATGGGGGGCCAAGAGACCCAGTACTTC	CASSPMGGQETQYF	TRBV5-1	TRBJ2-5	-	-
TGTGCCAGTAAGGTGCAGGGTAATCAGCCCCAGCATTTT	CASKVQGNQPQHF	TRBV19	TRBJ1-5	-	few